This T cell receptor beta chain was recovered during a study of T cells expressing NK-cell markers. Study in general: In sorted CD3+CD56+NKG2C+, CD3+CD56+NKG2C- and CD3+CD56-NKG2C+ T cells, TCR beta repertoires were obtained. The eight sequenced donors comprised seven who were HCMV-seropositive and one who was seronegative.

Study observations and caveats: Whether expanded NKG2C-expressing T cell clones recognize HCMV is unknown.

Points on this clonotype: Its antigen is undetermined.

The authors generated TCR beta cDNA through 5'RACE template switching with UMIs. TCRdb reprocessed the 5' RACE reads; each CDR3 protein has one entry and no DNA is given. The sample includes some 150,000 distinct CDR3 sequences. The CDR3 extends over 15 amino acids. The germline gives CDR1 DFQATT, CDR2 SNEGSKA (reference sequence). Sequenced material: blood T cells: a sorted CD56 or NKG2C T cell subset, CD4+ or CD8+ T cells, or bulk PBMC T cells (not recorded which). The J gene is TRBJ2-5, the V gene TRBV20-1; TCRdb reports TRBD2, a call that lacks DNA to check it against. This receptor was taken from a man aged 18 to 30 in good health. The CDR3 protein is CSARGQNTSPETQYF.